This T cell receptor (beta chain) stems from a study of T-cell memory formation after mild COVID-19. CDR3 size: 15 residues. After removal of 2 bases from V and 4 bases from J, the junction contained 7 bases not matched to a gene. Germline lookup yields CDR1 SGHRS and CDR2 YFSETQ. Study observations and caveats: Cross-reactive memory seemingly joined, as some responding clones were found in pre-infection memory. SARS-CoV-2 specificity of second-wave clones peaking day 37 was unconfirmed.

MiXCR, run by TCRdb on the 5' RACE reads, gives a single entry per CDR3 protein. The sample lists 550,000 to 600,000 distinct CDR3 sequences, less than 25% occurring once. Concerning this clonotype: Its antigen is unidentified.

The sequenced sample was PBMCs or a T cell subset sorted from them (not recorded which). This rearrangement joins TRBV5-1 to TRBJ2-5; 8 positions agree with TRBD1. The TCR was taken from an adult woman who had mild COVID-19 (a few samples of this study predate the infection). Cell type and time point are not known. CDR3 sequence reads: CASSFGQGPRETQYF. The CDR3, as DNA: TGCGCCAGCAGCTTTGGACAGGGTCCTCGAGAGACCCAGTACTTC.